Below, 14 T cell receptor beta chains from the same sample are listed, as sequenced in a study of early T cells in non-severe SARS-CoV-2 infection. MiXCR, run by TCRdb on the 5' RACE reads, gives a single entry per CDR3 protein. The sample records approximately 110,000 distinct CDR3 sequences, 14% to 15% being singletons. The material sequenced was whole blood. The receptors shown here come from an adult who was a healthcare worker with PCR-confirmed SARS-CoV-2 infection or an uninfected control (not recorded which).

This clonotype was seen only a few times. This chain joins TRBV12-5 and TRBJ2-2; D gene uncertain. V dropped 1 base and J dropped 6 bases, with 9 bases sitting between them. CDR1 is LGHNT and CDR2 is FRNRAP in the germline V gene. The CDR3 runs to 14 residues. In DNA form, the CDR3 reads TGTGCTAGTGGTTTGGGGCGCTGGGCCGGGGAGCTGTTTTTT. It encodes CASGLGRWAGELFF. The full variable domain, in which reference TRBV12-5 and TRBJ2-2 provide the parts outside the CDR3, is DARVTQTPRHKVTEMGQEVTMRCQPILGHNTVFWYRQTMMQGLELLAYFRNRAPLDDSGMPKDRFSAEMPDATLATLKIQPSEPRDSAVYFCASGLGRWAGELFFGEGSRLTVL.

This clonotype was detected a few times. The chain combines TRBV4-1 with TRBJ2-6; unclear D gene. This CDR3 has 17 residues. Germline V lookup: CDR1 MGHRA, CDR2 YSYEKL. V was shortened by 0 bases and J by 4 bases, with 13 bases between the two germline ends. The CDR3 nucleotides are TGCGCCAGCAGCCAAGATCGTCGCGGAAGAGGGGCCAACGTCCTGACTTTC. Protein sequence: CASSQDRRGRGANVLTF.

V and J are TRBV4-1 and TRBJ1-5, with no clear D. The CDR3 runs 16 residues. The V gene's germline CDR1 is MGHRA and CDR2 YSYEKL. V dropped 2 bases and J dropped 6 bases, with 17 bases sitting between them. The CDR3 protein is CASSQPTTHGFQPQHF. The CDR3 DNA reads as TGCGCCAGCAGCCAACCGACCACCCACGGATTTCAGCCCCAGCATTTT.

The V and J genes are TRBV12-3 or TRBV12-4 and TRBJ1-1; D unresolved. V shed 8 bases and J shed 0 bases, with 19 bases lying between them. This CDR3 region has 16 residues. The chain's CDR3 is CASSTAVALMNTEAFF. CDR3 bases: TGTGCCAGCTCTACCGCCGTGGCACTTATGAACACTGAAGCTTTCTTT.

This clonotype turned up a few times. The CDR3 protein is CASRTPWLNTEAFF. The CDR3 DNA reads TGTGCCAGCCGGACACCGTGGTTGAACACTGAAGCTTTCTTT. The chain employs TRBV2 and TRBJ1-1; D perhaps matches TRBD1 (5 bases). The CDR3 runs 14 residues. Trimming pared 8 bases from V and 0 bases from J, leaving 13 bases between. CDR1 is SNHLY, CDR2 FYNNEI, per germline.

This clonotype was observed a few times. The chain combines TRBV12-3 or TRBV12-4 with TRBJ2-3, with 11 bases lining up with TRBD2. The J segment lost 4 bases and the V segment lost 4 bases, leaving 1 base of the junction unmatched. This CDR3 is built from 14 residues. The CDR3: CASSSSGGPDTQYF. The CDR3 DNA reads TGTGCCAGCAGTTCTAGCGGGGGGCCAGATACGCAGTATTTT.

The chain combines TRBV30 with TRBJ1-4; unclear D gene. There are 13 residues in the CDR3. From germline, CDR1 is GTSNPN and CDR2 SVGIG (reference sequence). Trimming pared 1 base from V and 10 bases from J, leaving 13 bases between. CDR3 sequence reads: CAWSEPGVAKLFF. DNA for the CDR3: TGTGCCTGGAGTGAGCCGGGCGTAGCAAAACTGTTTTTT.

CDR3 bases: TGTGCCAGCAGCGTAGGTCGGGGGCACTACAATGAGCAGTTCTTC. Translating gives CASSVGRGHYNEQFF. The chain joins TRBV9 to TRBJ2-1; TRBD1 or TRBD2 may be the D gene (6 bases each). The V and J ends lost 0 bases and 3 bases respectively, with 10 bases between them. Per the germline V gene, CDR1 is SGDLS and CDR2 is YYNGEE. This CDR3 is built from 15 residues.

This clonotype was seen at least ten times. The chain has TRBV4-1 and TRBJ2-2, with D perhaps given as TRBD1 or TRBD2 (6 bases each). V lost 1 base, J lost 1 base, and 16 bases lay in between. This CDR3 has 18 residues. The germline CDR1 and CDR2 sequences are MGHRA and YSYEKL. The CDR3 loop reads CASSQAKGGLLNTGELFF. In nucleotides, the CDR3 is TGCGCCAGCAGCCAAGCTAAAGGGGGACTTTTGAACACCGGGGAGCTGTTTTTT.

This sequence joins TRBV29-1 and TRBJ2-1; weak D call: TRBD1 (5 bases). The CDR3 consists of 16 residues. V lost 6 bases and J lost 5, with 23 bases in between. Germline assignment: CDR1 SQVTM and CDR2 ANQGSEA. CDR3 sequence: CSVAASQGRGNNEQFF. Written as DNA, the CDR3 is TGCAGCGTCGCAGCTTCCCAGGGAAGGGGTAACAATGAGCAGTTCTTC.

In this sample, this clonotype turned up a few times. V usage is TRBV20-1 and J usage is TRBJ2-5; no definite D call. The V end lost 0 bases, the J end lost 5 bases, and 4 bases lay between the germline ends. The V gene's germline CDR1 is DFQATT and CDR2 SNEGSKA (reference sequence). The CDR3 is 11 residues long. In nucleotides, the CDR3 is TGCAGTGCTAGAGATTCGGAGACCCAGTACTTC. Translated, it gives CSARDSETQYF.

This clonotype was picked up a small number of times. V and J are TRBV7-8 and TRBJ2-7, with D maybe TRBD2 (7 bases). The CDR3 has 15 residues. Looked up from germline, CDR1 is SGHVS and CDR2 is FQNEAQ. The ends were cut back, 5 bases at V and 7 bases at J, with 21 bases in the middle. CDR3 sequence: CASSRGASGNLEQYF. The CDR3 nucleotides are TGTGCCAGCAGCCGGGGGGCGTCAGGGAATCTGGAGCAGTACTTC.

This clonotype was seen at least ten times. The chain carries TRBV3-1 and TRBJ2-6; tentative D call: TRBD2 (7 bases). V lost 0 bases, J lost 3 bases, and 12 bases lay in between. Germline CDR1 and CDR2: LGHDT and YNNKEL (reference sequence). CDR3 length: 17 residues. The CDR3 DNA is TGTGCCAGCAGCCAAGAGCGGGGGACAAGTGGGGCCAACGTCCTGACTTTC. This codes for CASSQERGTSGANVLTF. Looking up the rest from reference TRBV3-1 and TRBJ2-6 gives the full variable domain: DTAVSQTPKYLVTQMGNDKSIKCEQNLGHDTMYWYKQDSKKFLKIMFSYNNKELIINETVPNRFSPKSPDKAHLNLHINSLELGDSAVYFCASSQERGTSGANVLTFGAGSRLTVL.

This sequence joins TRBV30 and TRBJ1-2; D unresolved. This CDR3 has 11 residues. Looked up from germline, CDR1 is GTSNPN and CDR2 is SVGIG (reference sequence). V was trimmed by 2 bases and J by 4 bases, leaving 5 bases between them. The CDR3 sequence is CAWSYSYGYTF. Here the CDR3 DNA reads TGTGCCTGGAGTTATTCCTATGGCTACACCTTC.